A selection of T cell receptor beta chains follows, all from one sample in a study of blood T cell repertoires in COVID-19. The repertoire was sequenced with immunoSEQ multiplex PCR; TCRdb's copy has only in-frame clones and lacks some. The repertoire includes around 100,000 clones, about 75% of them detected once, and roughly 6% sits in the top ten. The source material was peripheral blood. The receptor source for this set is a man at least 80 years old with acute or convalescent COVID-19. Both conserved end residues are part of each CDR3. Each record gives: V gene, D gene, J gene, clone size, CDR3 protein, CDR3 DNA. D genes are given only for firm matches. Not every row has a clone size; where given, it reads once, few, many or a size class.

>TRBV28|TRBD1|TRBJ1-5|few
CASRRTGSSNQPQHF
TGTGCCAGCAGGCGGACAGGGAGTAGCAATCAGCCCCAGCATTTT
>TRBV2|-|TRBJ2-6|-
CASSPGGRGGGANVLTF
TGTGCCAGCAGCCCGGGAGGCAGGGGAGGTGGGGCCAACGTCCTGACTTTC
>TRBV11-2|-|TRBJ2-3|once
CASRHRGRKKDTQYF
TGTGCCAGCAGGCATAGAGGGAGGAAAAAAGATACGCAGTATTTT
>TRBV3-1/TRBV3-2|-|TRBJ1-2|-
CASSILKGINYGYTF
TGTGCCAGCAGCATACTGAAGGGGATTAACTATGGCTACACCTTC
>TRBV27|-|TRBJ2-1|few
CASSKSTGYNEQFF
TGTGCCAGCAGTAAAAGTACAGGCTACAATGAGCAGTTCTTC
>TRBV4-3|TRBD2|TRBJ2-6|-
CASSQAGTSGSTMSF
TGCGCCAGCAGCCAAGCCGGGACTAGCGGGAGTACGATGTCTTTC
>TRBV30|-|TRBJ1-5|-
CAWSYDSNQPQHF
TGTGCCTGGAGCTACGATAGCAATCAGCCCCAGCATTTT
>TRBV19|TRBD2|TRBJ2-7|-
CASSTLAGGPTEQYF
TGTGCCAGTAGTACCCTAGCGGGAGGGCCAACCGAGCAGTACTTC
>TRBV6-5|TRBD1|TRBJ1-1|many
CASSPTGTGNTEAFF
TGTGCCAGCAGTCCCACCGGGACAGGGAACACTGAAGCTTTCTTT
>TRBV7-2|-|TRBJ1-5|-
CASSSYNQPQHF
TGTGCCAGCAGCTCCTACAATCAGCCCCAGCATTTT
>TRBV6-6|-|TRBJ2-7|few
CASSYGGSYEQYF
TGTGCCAGCAGTTATGGGGGGTCCTACGAGCAGTACTTC
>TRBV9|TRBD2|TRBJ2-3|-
CASSYRTSGSDTQYF
TGTGCCAGCAGCTATCGGACTAGCGGGTCGGATACGCAGTATTTT
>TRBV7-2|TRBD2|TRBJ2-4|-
CASSFAGVGSQNIQYF
TGTGCCAGCAGCTTTGCGGGGGTGGGTAGCCAAAACATTCAGTACTTC
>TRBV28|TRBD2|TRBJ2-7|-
CASSLGGGRAYEQYF
TGTGCCAGCAGTTTAGGTGGTGGGAGGGCCTACGAGCAGTACTTC
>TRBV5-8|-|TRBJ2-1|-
CASSLQGNNEQFF
TGTGCCAGCAGCCTACAGGGAAACAATGAGCAGTTCTTC
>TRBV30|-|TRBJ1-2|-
CAWSVGGYGYTF
TGTGCCTGGAGTGTGGGGGGCTATGGCTACACCTTC
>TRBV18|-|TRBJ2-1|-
CASSPGTFRNEQFF
TGTGCCAGCTCACCCGGGACATTTCGCAATGAGCAGTTCTTC
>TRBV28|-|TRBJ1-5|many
CASSRTVNQPQHF
TGTGCCAGCAGCAGGACAGTCAATCAGCCCCAGCATTTT
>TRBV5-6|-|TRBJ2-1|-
CASSLGTGLGQFF
TGTGCCAGCAGCTTGGGTACAGGGCTGGGGCAGTTCTTC
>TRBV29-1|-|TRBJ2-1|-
CSVDGTPSSYNEQFF
TGCAGCGTTGATGGGACTCCGAGCTCCTACAATGAGCAGTTCTTC
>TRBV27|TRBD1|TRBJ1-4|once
CASSSRGREGEKLFF
TGTGCCAGCAGTTCAAGGGGGCGCGAGGGTGAAAAACTGTTTTTT